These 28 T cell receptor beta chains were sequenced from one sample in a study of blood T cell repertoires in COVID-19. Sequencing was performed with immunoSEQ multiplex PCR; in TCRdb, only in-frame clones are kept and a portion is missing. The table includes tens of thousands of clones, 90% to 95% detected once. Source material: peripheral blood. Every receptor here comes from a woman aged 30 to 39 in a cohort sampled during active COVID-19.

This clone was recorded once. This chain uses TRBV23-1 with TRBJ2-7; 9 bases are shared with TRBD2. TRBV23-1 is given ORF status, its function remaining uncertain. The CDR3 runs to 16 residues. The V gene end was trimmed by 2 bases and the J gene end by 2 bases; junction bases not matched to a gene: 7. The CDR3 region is CASSQALAGGPYEQYF. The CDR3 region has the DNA TGCGCCAGCAGTCAAGCCCTTGCGGGAGGGCCCTACGAGCAGTACTTC.

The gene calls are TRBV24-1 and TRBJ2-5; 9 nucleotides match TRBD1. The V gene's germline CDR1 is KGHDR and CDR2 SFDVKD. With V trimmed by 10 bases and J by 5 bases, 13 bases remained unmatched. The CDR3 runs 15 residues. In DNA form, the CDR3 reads TGTGCCACAGGTACAGGGGGCGCGAGGGCCGAGACCCAGTACTTC. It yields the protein CATGTGGARAETQYF.

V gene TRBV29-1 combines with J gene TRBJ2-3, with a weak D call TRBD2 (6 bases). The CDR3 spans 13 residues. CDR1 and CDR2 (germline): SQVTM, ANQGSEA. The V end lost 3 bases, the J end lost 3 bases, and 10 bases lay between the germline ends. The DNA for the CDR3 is TGCAGCGTTGACGGGAGAGGGACAGATACGCAGTATTTT. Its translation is CSVDGRGTDTQYF.

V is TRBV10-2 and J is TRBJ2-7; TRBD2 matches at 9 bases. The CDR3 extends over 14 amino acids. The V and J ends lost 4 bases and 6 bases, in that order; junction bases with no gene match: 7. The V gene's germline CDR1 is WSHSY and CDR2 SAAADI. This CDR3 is CASSGASGISEQYF. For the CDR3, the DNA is TGCGCCAGCAGTGGTGCTAGCGGGATAAGCGAGCAGTACTTC.

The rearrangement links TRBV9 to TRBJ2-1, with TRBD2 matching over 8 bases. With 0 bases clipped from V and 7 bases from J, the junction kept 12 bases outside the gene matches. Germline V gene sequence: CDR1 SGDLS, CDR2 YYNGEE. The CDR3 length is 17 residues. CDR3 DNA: TGTGCCAGCAGCGTAGACTCCGGGACTAGAGGGGTGAATGAGCAGTTCTTC. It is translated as CASSVDSGTRGVNEQFF.

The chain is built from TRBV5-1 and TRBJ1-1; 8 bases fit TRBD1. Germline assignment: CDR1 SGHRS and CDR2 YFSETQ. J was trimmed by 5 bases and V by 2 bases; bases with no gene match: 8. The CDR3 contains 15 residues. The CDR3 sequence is CASSLAGQGWTEAFF. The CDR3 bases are TGCGCCAGCAGCTTAGCAGGACAGGGATGGACTGAAGCTTTCTTT.

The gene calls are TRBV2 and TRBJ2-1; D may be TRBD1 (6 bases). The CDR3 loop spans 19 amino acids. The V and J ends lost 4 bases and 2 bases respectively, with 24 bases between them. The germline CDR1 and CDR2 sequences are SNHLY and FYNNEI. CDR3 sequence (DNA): TGTGCCAGCAGTGCCCCGAAGCAGGGGCTCGATGGTCCCTACAATGAGCAGTTCTTC. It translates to CASSAPKQGLDGPYNEQFF.

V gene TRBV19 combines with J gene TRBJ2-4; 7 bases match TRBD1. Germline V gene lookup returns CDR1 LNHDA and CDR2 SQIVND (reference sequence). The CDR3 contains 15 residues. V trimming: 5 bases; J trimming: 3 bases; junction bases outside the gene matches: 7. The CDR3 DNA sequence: TGTGCCAGTAGTGTTTACAGGGGAGTCAAAAACATTCAGTACTTC. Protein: CASSVYRGVKNIQYF.

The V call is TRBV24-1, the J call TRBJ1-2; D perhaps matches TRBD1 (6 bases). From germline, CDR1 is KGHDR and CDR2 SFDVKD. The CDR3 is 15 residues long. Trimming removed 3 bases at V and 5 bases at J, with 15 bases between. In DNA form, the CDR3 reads TGTGCCACCAGTGATCCTACAGGGTTGCGATATGGCTACACCTTC. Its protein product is CATSDPTGLRYGYTF.

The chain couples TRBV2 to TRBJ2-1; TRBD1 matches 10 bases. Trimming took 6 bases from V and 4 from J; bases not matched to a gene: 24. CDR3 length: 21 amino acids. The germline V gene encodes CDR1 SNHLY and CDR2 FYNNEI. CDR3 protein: CASSARTRDRGSYGRYNEQFF. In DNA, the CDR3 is TGTGCCAGCAGCGCCCGCACCCGGGACAGGGGTTCGTACGGGAGGTACAATGAGCAGTTCTTC.

This chain's CDR3 is CASSHSSSGNTIYF. As DNA, the CDR3 is TGTGCCAGCAGTCATTCCAGCTCTGGAAACACCATATATTTT. V is TRBV28 and J is TRBJ1-3; D is undetermined. The CDR3 is made up of 14 amino acids. Trimming left V 5 bases short and J 0 bases short, with 8 bases between. Germline V gene sequence: CDR1 MDHEN, CDR2 SYDVKM.

The CDR3 coding sequence is TGTGCCAGCAGCTCCGAATGGACAGGGACCTACGAGCAGTACTTC. Protein: CASSSEWTGTYEQYF. The J gene is TRBJ2-7, the V gene TRBV11-3, with 8 nucleotides matching TRBD1. Germline V lookup: CDR1 SGHNT, CDR2 YENEEA. The CDR3 contains 15 residues. Losses at the gene ends were 4 bases for V and 2 bases for J; bases not matched to a gene: 7.

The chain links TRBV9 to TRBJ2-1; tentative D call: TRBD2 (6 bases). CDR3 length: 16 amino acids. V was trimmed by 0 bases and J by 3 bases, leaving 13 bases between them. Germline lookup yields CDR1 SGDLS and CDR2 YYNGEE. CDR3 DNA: TGTGCCAGCAGCGTAGGGGAGCGGGCGTACTACAATGAGCAGTTCTTC. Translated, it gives CASSVGERAYYNEQFF.

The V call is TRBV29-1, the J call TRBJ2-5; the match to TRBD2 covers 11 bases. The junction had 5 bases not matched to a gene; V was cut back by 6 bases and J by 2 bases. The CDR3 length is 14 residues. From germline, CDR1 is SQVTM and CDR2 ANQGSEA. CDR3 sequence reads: CSVSSGRVQETQYF. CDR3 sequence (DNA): TGCAGCGTGAGTAGCGGGAGGGTTCAAGAGACCCAGTACTTC.

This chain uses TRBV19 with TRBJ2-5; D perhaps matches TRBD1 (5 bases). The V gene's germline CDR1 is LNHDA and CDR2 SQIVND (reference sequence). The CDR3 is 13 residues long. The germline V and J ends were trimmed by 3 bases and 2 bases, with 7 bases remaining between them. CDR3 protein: CASSINRQETQYF. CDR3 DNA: TGTGCCAGTAGTATTAACAGGCAAGAGACCCAGTACTTC.

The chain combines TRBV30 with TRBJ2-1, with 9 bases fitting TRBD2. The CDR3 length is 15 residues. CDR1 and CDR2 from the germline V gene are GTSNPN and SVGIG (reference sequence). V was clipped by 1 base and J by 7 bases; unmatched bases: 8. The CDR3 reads CAWSEGLALRNEQFF. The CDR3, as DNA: TGTGCCTGGAGTGAGGGACTAGCTCTTAGGAATGAGCAGTTCTTC.

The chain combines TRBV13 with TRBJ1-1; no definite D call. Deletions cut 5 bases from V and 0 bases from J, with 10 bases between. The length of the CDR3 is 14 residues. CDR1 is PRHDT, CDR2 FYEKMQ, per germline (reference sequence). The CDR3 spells CASSPGRMNTEAFF. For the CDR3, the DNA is TGTGCCAGCAGCCCAGGCAGAATGAACACTGAAGCTTTCTTT. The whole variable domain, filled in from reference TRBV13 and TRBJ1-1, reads AAGVIQSPRHLIKEKRETATLKCYPIPRHDTVYWYQQGPGQDPQFLISFYEKMQSDKGSIPDRFSAQQFSDYHSELNMSSLELGDSALYFCASSPGRMNTEAFFGQGTRLTVV.

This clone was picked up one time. In nucleotides, the CDR3 is TGTGCCAGCAGTTATTCCGCGGGACTCCTAAATTCACCCCTCCACTTT. It specifies CASSYSAGLLNSPLHF. The chain is built from TRBV6-5 and TRBJ1-6, with TRBD1 as a possible D gene (5 bases). Trimming pared 3 bases from V and 7 bases from J, leaving 16 bases between. The germline V gene encodes CDR1 MNHEY and CDR2 SVGAGI. The CDR3 sequence is 16 residues long.

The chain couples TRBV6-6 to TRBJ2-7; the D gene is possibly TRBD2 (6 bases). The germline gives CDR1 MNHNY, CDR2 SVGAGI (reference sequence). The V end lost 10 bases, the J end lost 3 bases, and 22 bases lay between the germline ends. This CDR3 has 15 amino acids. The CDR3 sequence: CATRPLLAAHYEQYF. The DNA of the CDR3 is TGTGCCACTCGTCCACTCTTAGCGGCCCACTACGAGCAGTACTTC.

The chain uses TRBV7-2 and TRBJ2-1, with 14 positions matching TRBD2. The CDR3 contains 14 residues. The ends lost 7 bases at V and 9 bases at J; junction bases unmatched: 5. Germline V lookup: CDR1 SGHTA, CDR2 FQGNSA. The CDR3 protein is CASTLTSGRGEQFF. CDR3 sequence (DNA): TGTGCCAGCACCCTGACTAGCGGGAGGGGTGAGCAGTTCTTC.

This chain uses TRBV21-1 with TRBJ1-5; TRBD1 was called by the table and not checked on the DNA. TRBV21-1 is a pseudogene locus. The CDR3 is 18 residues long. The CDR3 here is CASSKTGRRADSNQPQHF. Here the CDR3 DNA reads TGTGCCAGCAGCAAAACAGGGCGACGGGCCGATAGCAATCAGCCCCAGCATTTT.

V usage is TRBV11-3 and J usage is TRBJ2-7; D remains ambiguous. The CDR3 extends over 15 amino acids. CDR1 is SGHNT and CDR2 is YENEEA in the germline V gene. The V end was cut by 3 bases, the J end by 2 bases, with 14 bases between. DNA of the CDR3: TGTGCCAGCAGCTTGGGCAACTGGCCCCCCTACGAGCAGTACTTC. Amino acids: CASSLGNWPPYEQYF.

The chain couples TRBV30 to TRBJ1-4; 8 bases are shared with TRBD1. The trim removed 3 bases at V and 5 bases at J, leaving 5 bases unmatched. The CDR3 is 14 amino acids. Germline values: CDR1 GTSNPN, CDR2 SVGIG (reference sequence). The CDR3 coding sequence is TGTGCCTGGAGCCTACAGGGGGAAAATGAAAAACTGTTTTTT. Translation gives CAWSLQGENEKLFF.

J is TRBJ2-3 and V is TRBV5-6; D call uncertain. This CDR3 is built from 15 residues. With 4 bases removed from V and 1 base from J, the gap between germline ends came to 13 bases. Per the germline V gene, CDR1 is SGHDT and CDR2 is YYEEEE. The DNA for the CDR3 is TGTGCCAGCAGCCTCCCGGGTGTGGGCACAGATACGCAGTATTTT. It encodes CASSLPGVGTDTQYF.

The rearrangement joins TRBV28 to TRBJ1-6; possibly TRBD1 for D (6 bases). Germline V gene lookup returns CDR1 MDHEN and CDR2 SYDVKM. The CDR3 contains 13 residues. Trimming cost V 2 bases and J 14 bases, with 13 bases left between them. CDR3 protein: CASSLPGAQALHF. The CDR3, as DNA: TGTGCCAGCAGTTTACCAGGGGCCCAGGCCCTCCACTTT.

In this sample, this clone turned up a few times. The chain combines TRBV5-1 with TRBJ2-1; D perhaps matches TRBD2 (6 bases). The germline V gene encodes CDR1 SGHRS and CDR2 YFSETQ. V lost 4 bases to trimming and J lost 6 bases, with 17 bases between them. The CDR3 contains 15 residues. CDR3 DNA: TGCGCCAGCAGCCTAGTAACGGGAGTAGGCAATGAGCAGTTCTTC. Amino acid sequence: CASSLVTGVGNEQFF.

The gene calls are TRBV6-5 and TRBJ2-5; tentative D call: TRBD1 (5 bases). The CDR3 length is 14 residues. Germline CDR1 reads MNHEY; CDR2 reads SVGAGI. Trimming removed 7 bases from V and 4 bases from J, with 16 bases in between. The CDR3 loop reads CASKGRAGPETQYF. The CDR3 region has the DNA TGTGCCAGCAAGGGCAGGGCAGGCCCAGAGACCCAGTACTTC.

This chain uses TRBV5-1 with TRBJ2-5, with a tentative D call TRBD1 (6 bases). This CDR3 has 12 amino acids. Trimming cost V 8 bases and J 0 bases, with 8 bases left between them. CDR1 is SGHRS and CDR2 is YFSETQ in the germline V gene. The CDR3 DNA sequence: TGCGCCAGTACAGGGAACCAAGAGACCCAGTACTTC. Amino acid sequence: CASTGNQETQYF. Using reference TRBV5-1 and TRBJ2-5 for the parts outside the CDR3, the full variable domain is KAGVTQTPRYLIKTRGQQVTLSCSPISGHRSVSWYQQTPGQGLQFLFEYFSETQRNKGNFPGRFSGRQFSNSRSEMNVSTLELGDSALYLCASTGNQETQYFGPGTRLLVL.